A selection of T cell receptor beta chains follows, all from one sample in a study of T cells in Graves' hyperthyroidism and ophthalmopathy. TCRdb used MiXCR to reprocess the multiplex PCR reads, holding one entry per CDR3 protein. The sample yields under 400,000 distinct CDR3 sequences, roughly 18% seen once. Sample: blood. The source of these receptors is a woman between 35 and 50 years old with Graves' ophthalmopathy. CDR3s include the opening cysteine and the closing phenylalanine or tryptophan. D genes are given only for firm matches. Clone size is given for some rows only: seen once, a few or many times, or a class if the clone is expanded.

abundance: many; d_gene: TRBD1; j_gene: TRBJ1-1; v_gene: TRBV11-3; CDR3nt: TGTGCCAACATTTCCCTCCGGGACAGCCGCCATGAAGCTTTCTTT; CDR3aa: CANISLRDSRHEAFF
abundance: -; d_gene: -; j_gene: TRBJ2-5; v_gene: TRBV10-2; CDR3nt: TGCGCCAGCAGTGAGTCGAGACGATCAGGGTCAGAGACCCAGTACTTC; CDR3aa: CASSESRRSGSETQYF
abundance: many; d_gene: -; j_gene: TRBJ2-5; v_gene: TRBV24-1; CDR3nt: TGTGCCACCAGTGAAGGACAGATAAAAGGGGAGACCCAGTACTTC; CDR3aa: CATSEGQIKGETQYF
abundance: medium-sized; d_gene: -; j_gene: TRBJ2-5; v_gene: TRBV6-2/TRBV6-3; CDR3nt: TGTGCCAGCAGTTACGGGGAGACCCAGTACTTC; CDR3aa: CASSYGETQYF
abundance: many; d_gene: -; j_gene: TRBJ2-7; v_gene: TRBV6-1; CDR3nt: TGTGCCAGCAATGGGGACGGGCACTACGAGCAGTACTTC; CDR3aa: CASNGDGHYEQYF
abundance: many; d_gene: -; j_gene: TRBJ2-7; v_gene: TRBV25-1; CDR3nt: TGTGCCAGCAGTGAGGAGGGAGAGTCTGCCTACGAGCAGTACTTC; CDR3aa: CASSEEGESAYEQYF
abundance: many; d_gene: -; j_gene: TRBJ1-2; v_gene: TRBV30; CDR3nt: TGTGCCTGGAGTTTGAACAGAGACTATGGCTACACCTTC; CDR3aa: CAWSLNRDYGYTF
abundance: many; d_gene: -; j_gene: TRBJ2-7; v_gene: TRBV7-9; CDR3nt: TGTGCCAGCAGCTTAGTGGACGGGTCAGACAATCCCTACGAGCAGTACTTC; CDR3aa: CASSLVDGSDNPYEQYF
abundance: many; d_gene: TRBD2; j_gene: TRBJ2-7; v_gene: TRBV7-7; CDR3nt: TGTGCCAGCAGCGTAACCGGGACTAGCGGTCTTACCCGGGTCGAGCAGTACTTC; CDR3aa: CASSVTGTSGLTRVEQYF
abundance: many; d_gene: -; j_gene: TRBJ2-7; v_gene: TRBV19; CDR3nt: TGTGCCAGTAGCCAGAACTACTACGAGCAGTACTTC; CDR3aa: CASSQNYYEQYF
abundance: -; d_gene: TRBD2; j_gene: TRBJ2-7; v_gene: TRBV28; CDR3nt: TGTGCCAGCAGTTCCGCCCACATACTAGCGGGAGGGCTATACGAGCAGTACTTC; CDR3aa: CASSSAHILAGGLYEQYF
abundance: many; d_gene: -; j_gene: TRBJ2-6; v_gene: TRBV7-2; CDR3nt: TGTGCCAGCATGACTCGTGATGGGGCCAACGTCCTGACTTTC; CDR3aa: CASMTRDGANVLTF
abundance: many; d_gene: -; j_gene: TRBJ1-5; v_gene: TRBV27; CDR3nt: TGTGCCAGCAGTAGAGCGACTCATCAGCCCCAGCATTTT; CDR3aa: CASSRATHQPQHF
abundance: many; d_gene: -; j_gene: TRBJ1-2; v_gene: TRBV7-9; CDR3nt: TGTGCCAGCAGCCCCCTCGACGGAGGGGGTTTTAGCTACACCTTC; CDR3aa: CASSPLDGGGFSYTF
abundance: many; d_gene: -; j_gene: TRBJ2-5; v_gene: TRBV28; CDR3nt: TGTGCCAGCAGTTCCACAGGGGAGGTCCACTTC; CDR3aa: CASSSTGEVHF
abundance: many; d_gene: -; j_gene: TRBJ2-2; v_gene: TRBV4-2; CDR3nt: TGTGCCAGCAGCCTCCTCGCCAACGGGGAGCTGTTTTTT; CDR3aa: CASSLLANGELFF
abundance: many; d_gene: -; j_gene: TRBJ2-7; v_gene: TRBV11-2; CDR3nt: TGTGCCAGCAGCTTAAGGGGCTCAAGCTCCTACGAGCAGTACTTC; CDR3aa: CASSLRGSSSYEQYF
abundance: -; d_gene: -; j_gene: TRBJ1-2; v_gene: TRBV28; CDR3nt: TGTGCCAGCGCCTCGTATAGGGGGATTAAGGACAAGTATGGCTACATCTTC; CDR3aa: CASASYRGIKDKYGYIF
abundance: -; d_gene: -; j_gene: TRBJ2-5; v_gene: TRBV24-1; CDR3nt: TGTGCCACCAGTGATTTGCCGGGGATGGGGGAGACCCAGTACTTC; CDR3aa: CATSDLPGMGETQYF
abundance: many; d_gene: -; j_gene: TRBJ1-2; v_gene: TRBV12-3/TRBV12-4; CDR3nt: TGTGCCAGCAGGCAAGGTACAGGGCCGTCTCACTATGGCTACACCTTC; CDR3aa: CASRQGTGPSHYGYTF
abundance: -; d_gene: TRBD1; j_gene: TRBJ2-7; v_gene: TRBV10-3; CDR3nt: TGTGCCGTTCACGGGACAGGGGTCTACGAGCAGTACTTC; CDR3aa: CAVHGTGVYEQYF
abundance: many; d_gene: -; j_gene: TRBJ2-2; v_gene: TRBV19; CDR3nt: TGTGCCAGTAGTACTTCCGGATCCGGGGAGCTGTTTTTT; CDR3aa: CASSTSGSGELFF
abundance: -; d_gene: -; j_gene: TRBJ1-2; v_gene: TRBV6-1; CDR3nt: TGTGCCAGCACCCGCTTGGGGGGCGCGAATGGCTACACCTTC; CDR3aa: CASTRLGGANGYTF
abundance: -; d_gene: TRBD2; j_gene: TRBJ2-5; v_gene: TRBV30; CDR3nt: TGTGCCTGGAGTGTACTAAACGGCGGGAGACGAGAGACCCAGTACTTC; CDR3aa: CAWSVLNGGRRETQYF
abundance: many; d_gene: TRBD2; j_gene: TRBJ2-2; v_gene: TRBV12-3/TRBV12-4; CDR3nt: TGTGCCAGCAGTGAAGCGGGGGCGGGCACCGGGGAGCTGTTTTTT; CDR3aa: CASSEAGAGTGELFF
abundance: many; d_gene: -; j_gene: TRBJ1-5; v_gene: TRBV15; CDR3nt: TGTGCCACCAGCGACAGAGATCAGCCCCAGCATTTT; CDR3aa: CATSDRDQPQHF
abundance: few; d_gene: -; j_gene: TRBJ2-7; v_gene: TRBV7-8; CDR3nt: TGTGCCAGCAGCTTAGCGGGTTGGAACGAGCAGTACTTC; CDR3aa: CASSLAGWNEQYF
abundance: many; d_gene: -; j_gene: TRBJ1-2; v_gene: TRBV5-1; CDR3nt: TGCGCCAGCAGCTTAGCCGGGGTAATTGATGGCTACACCTTC; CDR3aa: CASSLAGVIDGYTF
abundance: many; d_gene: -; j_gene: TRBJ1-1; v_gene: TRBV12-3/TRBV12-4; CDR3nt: TGTGCCAGCAACCTACCGGGGAGCACTGAAGCTTTCTTT; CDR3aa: CASNLPGSTEAFF
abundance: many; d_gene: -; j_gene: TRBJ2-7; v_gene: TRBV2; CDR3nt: TGTGCCAGCAGGTTTAACTACGAGCAGTACTTC; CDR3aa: CASRFNYEQYF
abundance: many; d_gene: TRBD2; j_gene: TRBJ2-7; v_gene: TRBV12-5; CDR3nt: TGTGCTAGTGGTCCGGGACTAGCGGGAGCGGCCTCCTACGAGCAGTACTTC; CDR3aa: CASGPGLAGAASYEQYF
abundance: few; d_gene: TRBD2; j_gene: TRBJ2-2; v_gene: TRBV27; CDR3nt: TGTGCCAGCAGTTTATGGGTAGCGGGAGGGCCGAGGACCGGGGAGCTGTTTTTT; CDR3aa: CASSLWVAGGPRTGELFF
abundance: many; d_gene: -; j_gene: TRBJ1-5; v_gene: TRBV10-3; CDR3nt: TGTGCCATCAATGCCGGGGGCATGAATCAGCCCCAGCATTTT; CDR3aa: CAINAGGMNQPQHF
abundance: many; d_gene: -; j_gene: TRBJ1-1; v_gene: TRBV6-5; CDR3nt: TGTGCCAGCAGTTGGGATTTGGGTACTGAAGCTTTCTTT; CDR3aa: CASSWDLGTEAFF
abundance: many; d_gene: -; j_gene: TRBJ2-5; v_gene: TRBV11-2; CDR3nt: TGTGCCAGCAGCTTAGATATGGGAAAAGAGACCCAGTACTTC; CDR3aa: CASSLDMGKETQYF
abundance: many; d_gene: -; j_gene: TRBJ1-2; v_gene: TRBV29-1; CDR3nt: TGCAGCGTTGAAGTAGTCGGGGACAATGGCTACACCTTC; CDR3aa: CSVEVVGDNGYTF
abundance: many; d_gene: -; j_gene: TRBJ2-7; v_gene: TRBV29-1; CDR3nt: TGCAGCGTTGGGCGTAGTAGGTCCTACGAGCAGTACTTC; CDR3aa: CSVGRSRSYEQYF
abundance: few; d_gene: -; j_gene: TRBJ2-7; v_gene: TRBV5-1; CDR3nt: TGCGCCAGCAGCTTGGTCGCAGACCAACAATACAGGGAGCAGTACTTC; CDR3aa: CASSLVADQQYREQYF
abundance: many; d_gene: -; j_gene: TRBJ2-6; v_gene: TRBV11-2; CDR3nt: TGTGCCAGCAGCAAACATGGCTCTGGGGCCAACGTCCTGACTTTC; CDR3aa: CASSKHGSGANVLTF
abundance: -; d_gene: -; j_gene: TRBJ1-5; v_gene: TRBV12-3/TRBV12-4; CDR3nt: TGTGCCAGCAGTCTGGACGGGAAGCACAATCAGCCCCAGCATTTT; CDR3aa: CASSLDGKHNQPQHF
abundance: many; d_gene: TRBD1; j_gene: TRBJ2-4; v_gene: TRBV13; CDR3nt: TGTGCCAGCAGCTCAGGGGGCGACATTCAGTACTTC; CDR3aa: CASSSGGDIQYF
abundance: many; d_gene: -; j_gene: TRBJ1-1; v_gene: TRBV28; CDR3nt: TGTGCCAGCAGTCCCCCCCTGGGTTCGAACACTGAAGCTTTCTTT; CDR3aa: CASSPPLGSNTEAFF
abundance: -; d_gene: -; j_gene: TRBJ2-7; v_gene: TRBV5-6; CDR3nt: TGTGCCAGCTGCCGTGCCAGCAATGAGGGCAGATCCTACGAGCAGTCCTTC; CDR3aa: CASCRASNEGRSYEQSF
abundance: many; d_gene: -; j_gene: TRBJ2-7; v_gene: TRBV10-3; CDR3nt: TGTGCCATCAACCTGAACGCCTACGAGCAGTACTTC; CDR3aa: CAINLNAYEQYF
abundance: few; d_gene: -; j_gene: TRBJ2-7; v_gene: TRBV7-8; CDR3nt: TGTGCCAGCAGCCCCCCTTTTAGCGAGCAGTACTTC; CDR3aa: CASSPPFSEQYF
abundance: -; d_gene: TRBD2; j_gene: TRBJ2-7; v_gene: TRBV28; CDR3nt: TGTGCCAGCAGTTGGCTAGCGGCTTACGAGCAGTACTTC; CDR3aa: CASSWLAAYEQYF